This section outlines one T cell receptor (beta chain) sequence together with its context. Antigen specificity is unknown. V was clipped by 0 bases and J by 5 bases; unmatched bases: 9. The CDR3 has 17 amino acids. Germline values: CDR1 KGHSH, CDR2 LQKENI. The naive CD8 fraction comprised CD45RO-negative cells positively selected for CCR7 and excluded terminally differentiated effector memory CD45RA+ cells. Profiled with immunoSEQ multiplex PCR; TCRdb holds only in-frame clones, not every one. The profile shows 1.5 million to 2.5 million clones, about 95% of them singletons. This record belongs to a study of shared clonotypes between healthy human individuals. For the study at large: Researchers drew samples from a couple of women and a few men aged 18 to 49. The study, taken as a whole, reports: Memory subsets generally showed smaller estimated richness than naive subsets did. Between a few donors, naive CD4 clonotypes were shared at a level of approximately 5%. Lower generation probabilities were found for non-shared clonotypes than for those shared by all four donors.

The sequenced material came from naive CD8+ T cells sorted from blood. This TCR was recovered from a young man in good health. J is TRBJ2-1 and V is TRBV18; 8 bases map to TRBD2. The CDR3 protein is CASSPPVWREADNEQFF. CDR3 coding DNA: TGTGCCAGCTCACCACCCGTCTGGCGGGAGGCCGACAATGAGCAGTTCTTC.